This TCR beta chain was sequenced during a study of blood T cell repertoires in COVID-19. Study-level background: Sites across the United States, Italy and Spain contributed samples from acute and convalescent COVID-19.

The CDR3 covers 16 residues. Germline V gives CDR1 SGDLS, CDR2 YYNGEE. The V and J ends lost 2 bases and 6 bases, in that order; junction bases with no gene match: 13. Per the original methods: Estimated nucleated cell counts came from reference gene primer amplification. Profiling relied on immunoSEQ multiplex PCR, and the TCRdb table lists in-frame clones only, not all of them. The D gene and trimming were derived from the DNA, and the V and J assignments and clone size from that table. The repertoire holds 130,000 to 150,000 clones, 80% to 90% seen once, with 8% to 9% in the top ten. The chain couples TRBV9 to TRBJ1-2; the match to TRBD1 covers 7 bases. The sample taken for sequencing was peripheral blood. This TCR derives from a woman aged 45-65 years with active or convalescent COVID-19. Here the CDR3 reads CASSVGLDRAAHGYTF. Written as DNA, the CDR3 is TGTGCCAGCAGCGTGGGATTAGACAGGGCGGCCCATGGCTACACCTTC.